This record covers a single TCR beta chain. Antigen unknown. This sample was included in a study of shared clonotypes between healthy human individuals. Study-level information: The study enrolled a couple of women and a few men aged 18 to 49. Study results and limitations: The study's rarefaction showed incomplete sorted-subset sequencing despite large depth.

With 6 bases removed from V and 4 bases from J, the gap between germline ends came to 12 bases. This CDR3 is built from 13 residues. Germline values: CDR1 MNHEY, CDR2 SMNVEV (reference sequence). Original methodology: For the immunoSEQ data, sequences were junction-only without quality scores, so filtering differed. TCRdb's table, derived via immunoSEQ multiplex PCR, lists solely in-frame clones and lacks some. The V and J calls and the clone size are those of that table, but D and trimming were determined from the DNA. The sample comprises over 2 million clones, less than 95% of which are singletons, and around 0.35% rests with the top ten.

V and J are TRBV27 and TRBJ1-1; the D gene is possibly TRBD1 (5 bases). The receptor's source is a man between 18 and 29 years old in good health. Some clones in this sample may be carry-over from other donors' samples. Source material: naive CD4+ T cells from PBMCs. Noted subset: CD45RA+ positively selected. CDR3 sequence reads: CASSLLGATEAFF. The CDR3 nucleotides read TGTGCCAGCAGCCTACTCGGGGCCACTGAAGCTTTCTTT.